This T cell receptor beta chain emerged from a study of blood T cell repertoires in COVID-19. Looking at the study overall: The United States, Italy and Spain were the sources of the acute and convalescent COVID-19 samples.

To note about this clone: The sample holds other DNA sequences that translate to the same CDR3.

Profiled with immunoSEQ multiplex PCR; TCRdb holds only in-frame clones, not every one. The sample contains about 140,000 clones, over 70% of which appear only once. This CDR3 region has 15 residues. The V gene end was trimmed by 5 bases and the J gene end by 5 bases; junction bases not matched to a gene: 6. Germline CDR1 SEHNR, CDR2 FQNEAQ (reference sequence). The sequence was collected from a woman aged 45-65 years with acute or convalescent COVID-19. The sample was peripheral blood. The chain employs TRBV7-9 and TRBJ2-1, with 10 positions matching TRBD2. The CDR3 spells CASSPGTSGDNEQFF. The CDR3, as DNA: TGTGCCAGCAGCCCAGGCACTAGCGGGGACAATGAGCAGTTCTTC.